This T cell receptor (beta chain) stems from a study of blood T cell repertoires in COVID-19. Background on the study: Italy, Spain and the United States were the sources of the convalescent and acute COVID-19 samples. PBMCs, B-cell-depleted T cells, or T cells were the source of the cDNA or gDNA that made up the material.

Original data processing: Amplified reference gene primers provided the basis for estimating nucleated cell counts. Profiling relied on immunoSEQ multiplex PCR, and the TCRdb table lists in-frame clones only, not all of them. Clone size and the V and J calls come from that table; the DNA yielded D and trimming. The table lists around 180,000 clones, approximately 91% of them singletons. CDR3 length equals 15 residues. Between the trimmed V and J ends, which lost 2 bases and 1 base, there was a span of 9 bases. Looked up from germline, CDR1 is KGHSH and CDR2 is LQKENI. The sample consisted of peripheral blood. The sequence was obtained from a man in his sixties or seventies with active or convalescent COVID-19. V and J are TRBV18 and TRBJ2-1; D is perhaps TRBD1 (6 bases). The CDR3 nucleotides are TGTGCCAGCTCACCAGGGACACCTTCCTACAATGAGCAGTTCTTC. Translating gives CASSPGTPSYNEQFF.